This T cell receptor (beta chain) was retrieved from a study of regulatory T cells in long-lasting Graves disease. There are 14 residues in the CDR3. The V and J ends lost 3 bases and 11 bases, in that order; junction bases with no gene match: 11. In germline, CDR1 is MNHEY, CDR2 SVGAGI. Study findings and constraints: TRBV28, TRBJ1-2 and TRBJ2-5 were favored in persistent disease. Owing to a sample size that was small, accuracy may have been reduced.

Libraries of TCR beta came from iRepertoire HTBI primers plus Arm-PCR of CDR3 regions. TCRdb re-called the multiplex PCR reads through MiXCR, storing one row per CDR3 protein. The sample yields roughly 500,000 distinct CDR3 sequences, roughly 13% seen once. Time point here: newly diagnosed GD, antithyroid drugs for less than 3 months. The authors made the TCR library using RNA they extracted from PBMCs. About this clonotype: Its antigen is currently unknown.

These records were also assigned to another study, of T cells in Graves' hyperthyroidism and ophthalmopathy. As that study records: Most expanded thyroid clonotypes above 0.001 recurred in blood.

This sample comprised peripheral blood mononuclear cells (PBMCs), obtained at new diagnosis, from a patient treated with antithyroid drugs. The sequence derives from a man under 40 with Graves disease. The chain joins TRBV6-5 to TRBJ1-1, with 8 bases matching TRBD1. The CDR3 here is CASSYLGTGHWAFF. DNA for the CDR3: TGTGCCAGCAGTTATTTAGGGACAGGTCACTGGGCTTTCTTT.